The 19 T cell receptor beta chains given below trace back to one sample, sequenced in a study of graft-versus-host responses after intestinal transplantation. Antigen specificity for these receptors is unknown. Sequenced by immunoSEQ multiplex PCR; TCRdb stores in-frame clones only, minus some. The table lists approximately 120,000 clones, 90% to 95% of them singletons. The sequencing used unstimulated CD4+ T cells sorted from spleen or lymph node cells, collected before intestinal transplant. Receptors originate from a human donor who received an intestinal transplant.

V gene TRBV9 combines with J gene TRBJ2-3, with TRBD2 as a possible D gene (5 bases). In germline, CDR1 is SGDLS, CDR2 YYNGEE. V was cut by 8 bases and J by 0 bases, with 13 bases left in between. There are 14 residues in the CDR3. The CDR3, as DNA: TGTGCCAGTTCGTCGGGAATAAGCACAGATACGCAGTATTTT. Translated: CASSSGISTDTQYF.

The rearrangement links TRBV4-1 to TRBJ1-1, with 10 nucleotides matching TRBD1. Looked up from germline, CDR1 is MGHRA and CDR2 is YSYEKL. This CDR3 has 15 residues. Trimming at V came to 3 bases and at J to 7 bases, leaving 8 bases not matched to a gene. CDR3 in amino acids: CASSQDRGRIREAFF. The CDR3 DNA sequence: TGCGCCAGCAGCCAGGACAGGGGGAGGATCCGTGAAGCTTTCTTT.

The genes are TRBV6-1 and TRBJ2-3; the match to TRBD1 covers 7 bases. V was pared by 4 bases and J by 2 bases, with 12 bases of the junction left unmatched. Per germline, CDR1 MNHNS and CDR2 SASEGT. The CDR3 covers 17 residues. The CDR3 loop reads CASSGHTRQGYTDTQYF. The CDR3 nucleotides are TGTGCCAGCAGTGGACATACCCGACAGGGCTACACAGATACGCAGTATTTT.

V is TRBV30 and J is TRBJ2-5; TRBD2 is a possible D gene (6 bases). V was trimmed by 4 bases and J by 3 bases, leaving 9 bases between them. Germline V lookup: CDR1 GTSNPN, CDR2 SVGIG (reference sequence). The CDR3 loop spans 12 amino acids. The CDR3 protein is CAWTRGKETQYF. The CDR3 nucleotides read TGTGCCTGGACCCGGGGGAAAGAGACCCAGTACTTC.

V gene TRBV18 combines with J gene TRBJ1-2, with 9 nucleotides matching TRBD1. J gave up 5 bases and V 2 bases, and 6 bases lay outside the gene matches. Germline values: CDR1 KGHSH, CDR2 LQKENI. This CDR3 region has 15 residues. CDR3 bases: TGTGCCAGCTCACCATTTAGGACAGGGGTTTATGGCTACACCTTC. Amino acid sequence: CASSPFRTGVYGYTF.

The chain links TRBV2 to TRBJ2-1, with 9 bases matching TRBD2. The germline gives CDR1 SNHLY, CDR2 FYNNEI. V shed 1 base, J shed 3 bases, and the junction held 7 bases outside the gene matches. The CDR3 contains 17 residues. CDR3: CASSEGASGVYYNEQFF. CDR3 coding DNA: TGTGCCAGCAGTGAAGGGGCTAGCGGGGTATACTACAATGAGCAGTTCTTC.

The rearrangement joins TRBV28 to TRBJ1-2; D gene ambiguous. V was shortened by 8 bases and J by 1 base, with 5 bases between the two germline ends. The CDR3 has 11 residues. Germline CDR1 MDHEN, CDR2 SYDVKM. Written as DNA, the CDR3 is TGTGCCAGCGGGGATAACTATGGCTACACCTTC. It yields the protein CASGDNYGYTF.

This chain links TRBV5-8 with TRBJ1-1, with 8 bases matching TRBD1. The germline gives CDR1 SGHTS, CDR2 YDEGEE. The CDR3 consists of 20 residues. Trimming cost V 2 bases and J 4 bases; bases outside gene matches: 22. The CDR3 protein is CASSFTPYLTGVTKSTEAFF. Here the CDR3 DNA reads TGTGCCAGCAGCTTTACGCCGTACCTGACAGGGGTCACCAAGAGCACTGAAGCTTTCTTT.

The chain carries TRBV5-8 and TRBJ2-7, with unresolved D. CDR3 length equals 15 residues. CDR1 is SGHTS and CDR2 is YDEGEE in the germline V gene. Trimming took 4 bases from V and 3 from J, leaving 17 bases between them. The CDR3 DNA is TGTGCCAGCAGCGAACCGGCCAGTTCTCTCTACGAGCAGTACTTC. It encodes CASSEPASSLYEQYF.

CDR3 sequence reads: CASSQDGSTDTQYF. DNA for the CDR3: TGTGCCAGCAGCCAAGATGGGAGCACAGATACGCAGTATTTT. This chain links TRBV4-2 with TRBJ2-3, with D hard to call. Germline values: CDR1 LGHNA, CDR2 YNFKEQ. The CDR3 extends over 14 amino acids. V gave up 0 bases and J gave up 0 bases, with 4 bases separating them.

V and J are TRBV6-1 and TRBJ2-3, with a tentative D call TRBD2 (6 bases). CDR3 length equals 15 residues. Trimming left V 4 bases short and J 2 bases short, with 13 bases between. The germline CDR1 and CDR2 sequences are MNHNS and SASEGT. The CDR3 DNA reads as TGTGCCAGCAGTGGAGGGGCGGGGTCCACAGATACGCAGTATTTT. Translating gives CASSGGAGSTDTQYF.

V gene TRBV2 combines with J gene TRBJ2-7, with a possible D match to TRBD2 (5 bases). Looked up from germline, CDR1 is SNHLY and CDR2 is FYNNEI. V was clipped by 8 bases and J by 4 bases, with 12 bases between them. This CDR3 region has 12 residues. CDR3 nucleotides: TGTGCCAGCCGCCCCGAGGGATACGAGCAGTACTTC. Translating it yields CASRPEGYEQYF.

V usage is TRBV9 and J usage is TRBJ2-1; maybe TRBD1 (6 bases). Germline assignment: CDR1 SGDLS and CDR2 YYNGEE. This CDR3 spans 15 amino acids. Trimming stripped 3 bases from V and 2 bases from J, with 12 bases between. The CDR3 nucleotides read TGTGCCAGCAGCGACACAGGGATCACCTACAATGAGCAGTTCTTC. Its translation: CASSDTGITYNEQFF.

Here the CDR3 DNA reads TGTGCCAGCGCTGAACATGATAATTCACCCCTCCACTTT. Its protein product is CASAEHDNSPLHF. The rearrangement joins TRBV18 to TRBJ1-6, with D unresolved. Trimming shortened V by 8 bases and J by 5 bases, and 10 bases separated the two germline ends. The CDR3 has 13 residues. The V gene's germline CDR1 is KGHSH and CDR2 LQKENI. Variable domain in full (rest from reference TRBV18 and TRBJ1-6): NAGVMQNPRHLVRRRGQEARLRCSPMKGHSHVYWYRQLPEEGLKFMVYLQKENIIDESGMPKERFSAEFPKEGPSILRIQQVVRGDSAAYFCASAEHDNSPLHFGNGTRLTVT.

The chain couples TRBV19 to TRBJ1-1; D may be TRBD1 (5 bases). V was shortened by 7 bases and J by 1 base, with 10 bases between the two germline ends. The CDR3 totals 13 residues. The germline gives CDR1 LNHDA, CDR2 SQIVND (reference sequence). The CDR3 region has the DNA TGTGCCAGTATGGGGCTCGCGAACACTGAAGCTTTCTTT. Protein product: CASMGLANTEAFF. Together with reference TRBV19 and TRBJ1-1, the CDR3 gives the full variable domain: DGGITQSPKYLFRKEGQNVTLSCEQNLNHDAMYWYRQDPGQGLRLIYYSQIVNDFQKGDIAEGYSVSREKKESFPLTVTSAQKNPTAFYLCASMGLANTEAFFGQGTRLTVV.

The chain joins TRBV7-8 to TRBJ2-6; D is undetermined. From germline, CDR1 is SGHVS and CDR2 FQNEAQ. V lost 4 bases and J 5 bases, leaving 6 bases between the germline ends. The CDR3 consists of 13 residues. CDR3 DNA: TGTGCCAGCAGCTCGGGCCGGGCCAACGTCCTGACTTTC. It codes for CASSSGRANVLTF.

The CDR3 DNA reads as TGTGCCAGCAGGCCTGGACAGGGCCTGATTTACGAGCAGTACTTC. Protein: CASRPGQGLIYEQYF. The rearrangement uses TRBV27 and TRBJ2-5; 8 nucleotides line up with TRBD1. TRBJ2-7 matches the DNA end more closely, so the J call is doubtful. Per germline, CDR1 MNHEY and CDR2 SMNVEV (reference sequence). The CDR3 runs 15 residues.

This chain uses TRBV11-2 with TRBJ2-5; D gene ambiguous. Germline V gene lookup returns CDR1 SGHAT and CDR2 FQNNGV. This CDR3 comprises 14 residues. The V gene lost 2 bases and the J gene lost 0 bases, with 7 bases spanning the gap. The CDR3 protein is CASSLLAYQETQYF. The CDR3 nucleotides read TGTGCCAGCAGCTTACTTGCCTACCAAGAGACCCAGTACTTC.

This chain links TRBV7-2 with TRBJ2-5; D possibly corresponds to TRBD1 (5 bases). The DNA end is more similar to TRBJ2-7, so the J call may be wrong. The CDR3 totals 13 residues. In germline, CDR1 is SGHTA, CDR2 FQGNSA. This chain's CDR3 is CASRGRVEDEQYF. The CDR3 DNA follows: TGTGCCAGCAGGGGGCGCGTGGAAGACGAGCAGTACTTC.